These 24 T cell receptor beta chains originate from one sample sequenced in a study of CD8 T cells in ankylosing spondylitis. These receptors lack a known antigen. TCRdb re-called the 5' RACE reads through MiXCR, storing one row per CDR3 protein. Of fewer than 750,000 distinct CDR3 sequences listed, roughly 19% are singletons. Notes on the study in general: Among TCR beta sequences, a motif of several highly homologous variants appeared characteristic of ankylosing spondylitis blood.

The sequencing input was blood, either unsorted or a sorted T cell fraction (not recorded which). The receptors were sampled from a male donor with ankylosing spondylitis.

This sequence joins TRBV4-1 and TRBJ1-1; D uncertain. This CDR3 has 14 residues. Trimming left V 7 bases short and J 1 base short, with 13 bases between. CDR1 and CDR2 from the germline V gene are MGHRA and YSYEKL. Here the CDR3 reads CASKFDNQNTEAFF. DNA for the CDR3: TGCGCCAGCAAATTTGACAACCAGAACACTGAAGCTTTCTTT.

This chain uses TRBV18 with TRBJ2-3; TRBD1 matches at 10 bases. This CDR3 region has 16 residues. With 3 bases clipped from V and 6 bases from J, the junction kept 9 bases outside the gene matches. Germline CDR1 KGHSH, CDR2 LQKENI. The CDR3 protein is CASSPSGTGVLDTQYF. CDR3 nucleotides: TGTGCCAGCTCACCGTCCGGGACAGGGGTATTGGATACGCAGTATTTT.

V is TRBV27 and J is TRBJ2-2; D gene ambiguous. Germline values: CDR1 MNHEY, CDR2 SMNVEV (reference sequence). There are 15 residues in the CDR3. With 5 bases removed from V and 4 bases from J, the gap between germline ends came to 14 bases. The DNA of the CDR3 is TGTGCCAGCAGTCCCCGCCGGGCGACCACCGGGGAGCTGTTTTTT. Its protein product is CASSPRRATTGELFF.

CDR3 region: CASSVGQGARNEQFF. CDR3 sequence (DNA): TGTGCCAGCAGCGTAGGACAGGGGGCGCGCAATGAGCAGTTCTTC. The chain is built from TRBV9 and TRBJ2-1, with 10 bases lining up with TRBD1. The length of the CDR3 is 15 residues. V dropped 0 bases and J dropped 6; count of bases not matched to a gene: 3. Germline-derived CDR1 and CDR2 are SGDLS and YYNGEE.

This clonotype has at least ten counts. The V and J genes are TRBV12-3 or TRBV12-4 and TRBJ1-1, with a weak D call TRBD1 (5 bases). The V end lost 0 bases, the J end lost 8 bases, and 13 bases lay between the germline ends. There are 14 residues in the CDR3. The CDR3 nucleotides are TGTGCCAGCAGTTTAGCGGACAAGGTAAAGGAAGCTTTCTTT. Its translation: CASSLADKVKEAFF.

There are a few counts of this clonotype. CDR3 DNA: TGCGCCAGCAGCCAAGATCTTATCAGTGAAGCTTTCTTT. Encoded protein: CASSQDLISEAFF. The chain is built from TRBV4-3 and TRBJ1-1; D is undetermined. The CDR3 runs 13 residues. The germline V gene has CDR1 LGHNA and CDR2 YSLEER. The V and J ends lost 0 bases and 7 bases respectively, with 9 bases between them.

This clonotype was detected only a few times. V gene TRBV6-6 combines with J gene TRBJ2-3; the D gene is possibly TRBD1 (6 bases). This CDR3 contains 13 residues. Per the germline V gene, CDR1 is MNHNY and CDR2 is SVGAGI (reference sequence). Trimming stripped 8 bases from V and 4 bases from J, with 13 bases between. The CDR3 nucleotides are TGTGCCAGCGTCCCGGGACATGCAGATACGCAGTATTTT. Its translation is CASVPGHADTQYF.

At least ten counts were recorded for this clonotype. This chain connects TRBV20-1 to TRBJ1-1; possibly TRBD1 for D (5 bases). CDR3 length equals 11 residues. The germline CDR1 and CDR2 sequences are DFQATT and SNEGSKA (reference sequence). V was pared by 3 bases and J by 7 bases, with 9 bases between. CDR3 in amino acids: CSARDTLEAFF. The CDR3 nucleotides read TGCAGTGCTAGGGACACCCTTGAAGCTTTCTTT.

This clonotype was detected ten times or more. The chain joins TRBV11-1 to TRBJ2-1; 8 bases fit TRBD1. Per germline, CDR1 SGHAT and CDR2 FQDESV (reference sequence). This CDR3 region has 14 residues. Trimming took 5 bases from V and 2 from J; bases not matched to a gene: 2. The chain's CDR3 is CASSRDRTYNEQFF. The CDR3 region has the DNA TGTGCCAGCAGCCGGGACAGGACCTACAATGAGCAGTTCTTC.

This clonotype has more than one count but fewer than ten. The genes are TRBV6-2 or TRBV6-3 and TRBJ2-5; 8 positions agree with TRBD2. The CDR3 spans 15 residues. Losses at the gene ends were 3 bases for V and 5 bases for J; bases not matched to a gene: 8. The V gene's germline CDR1 is MNHEY and CDR2 SVGEGT. The CDR3 bases are TGTGCCAGCAGTTATCGTGGTAGCGGGGCCGAGACCCAGTACTTC. Translating gives CASSYRGSGAETQYF.

This clonotype was seen only a few times. The gene calls are TRBV9 and TRBJ1-2, with a possible D match to TRBD1 (6 bases). Per germline, CDR1 SGDLS and CDR2 YYNGEE. The CDR3 length is 14 residues. V lost 0 bases to trimming and J lost 1 base, with 7 bases between them. Here the CDR3 reads CASSVGGGNYGYTF. The CDR3 DNA is TGTGCCAGCAGCGTAGGAGGGGGTAACTATGGCTACACCTTC.

This clonotype was detected only a few times. The chain combines TRBV11-2 with TRBJ2-1, with 14 nucleotides matching TRBD2. This CDR3 has 16 amino acids. With V trimmed by 4 bases and J by 9 bases, 8 bases remained unmatched. Germline CDR1 is SGHAT and CDR2 is FQNNGV. CDR3 nucleotides: TGTGCCAGCAGCTCCCCGACTAGCGGGGGGGCAGGTGAGCAGTTCTTC. It is translated as CASSSPTSGGAGEQFF.

This clonotype appeared a few times. The chain uses TRBV20-1 and TRBJ2-7; D remains ambiguous. V was trimmed by 5 bases and J by 5 bases, leaving 13 bases between them. The CDR3 is made up of 12 amino acids. Per germline, CDR1 DFQATT and CDR2 SNEGSKA (reference sequence). The CDR3 DNA reads as TGCAGTGCTCGCCACCTGAGGAACGAGCAGTACTTC. The encoded protein is CSARHLRNEQYF.

The V call is TRBV6-5, the J call TRBJ2-7, with 10 bases that match TRBD1. The CDR3 sequence is 15 residues long. Trimming took 6 bases from V and 3 from J; bases not matched to a gene: 8. From germline, CDR1 is MNHEY and CDR2 SVGAGI. The CDR3 here is CASRYTGTGVYEQYF. Here the CDR3 DNA reads TGTGCCAGCAGGTATACCGGGACAGGGGTCTACGAGCAGTACTTC.

The sample holds a few counts of this clonotype. The chain links TRBV5-1 to TRBJ1-1; the match to TRBD1 covers 8 bases. The CDR3 consists of 15 residues. V dropped 4 bases and J dropped 6; count of bases not matched to a gene: 11. Per the germline V gene, CDR1 is SGHRS and CDR2 is YFSETQ. CDR3 loop: CASSTYWTGRSEAFF. CDR3 DNA: TGCGCCAGCAGCACCTACTGGACAGGGCGTTCTGAAGCTTTCTTT.

V is TRBV3-1 and J is TRBJ1-4, with a possible D match to TRBD1 (6 bases). V lost 1 base, J lost 12 bases, and 9 bases lay in between. In germline, CDR1 is LGHDT, CDR2 YNNKEL (reference sequence). The CDR3 length is 12 residues. Here the CDR3 DNA reads TGTGCCAGCAGCCAAGGGGACACCCAACTGTTTTTT. Translating gives CASSQGDTQLFF.

This clonotype turned up a few times. The chain employs TRBV19 and TRBJ1-5; 7 nucleotides line up with TRBD1. The CDR3 has 15 residues. The V gene end was trimmed by 4 bases and the J gene end by 6 bases; junction bases not matched to a gene: 9. Germline lookup yields CDR1 LNHDA and CDR2 SQIVND (reference sequence). CDR3 nucleotide sequence: TGTGCCAGTAGTAGTTGGGGACAGAGTGGTCAGCCCCAGCATTTT. Residues: CASSSWGQSGQPQHF.

This chain joins TRBV10-3 and TRBJ1-2; D is perhaps TRBD1 (5 bases). V gave up 5 bases and J gave up 4 bases, with 17 bases separating them. The CDR3 extends over 15 amino acids. Germline values: CDR1 ENHRY, CDR2 SYGVKD. CDR3 loop: CAISPQGFSLYGYTF. CDR3 nucleotide sequence: TGTGCCATCAGTCCCCAGGGTTTCTCCCTCTATGGCTACACCTTC.

The chain couples TRBV10-3 to TRBJ2-7; TRBD1 or TRBD2 may be the D gene (5 bases each). CDR1 is ENHRY, CDR2 SYGVKD, per germline. Trimming stripped 3 bases from V and 0 bases from J, with 12 bases between. The length of the CDR3 is 15 residues. The CDR3: CAISDLRGNSYEQYF. CDR3 nucleotide sequence: TGTGCCATCAGTGATTTGAGGGGAAACTCCTACGAGCAGTACTTC.

The chain recombines TRBV21-1 with TRBJ1-4; the table names TRBD1, a call not compared with the DNA. TRBV21-1 is a documented pseudogene. The length of the CDR3 is 15 residues. CDR3 residues: CASSPRGSPTEKLFF. The CDR3 DNA is TGTGCCAGCAGCCCCAGGGGCTCCCCCACAGAAAAACTGTTTTTT.

This clonotype was seen only a few times. The chain employs TRBV15 and TRBJ1-2; D is unclear. This CDR3 has 13 amino acids. The germline gives CDR1 LNHNV, CDR2 YYDKDF (reference sequence). With 3 bases removed from V and 2 bases from J, the gap between germline ends came to 7 bases. The CDR3 DNA follows: TGTGCCACCAGCAGCGGGCAGAACTATGGCTACACCTTC. Translation gives CATSSGQNYGYTF.

The genes are TRBV5-1 and TRBJ2-7; weak D call: TRBD1 (6 bases). The V gene's germline CDR1 is SGHRS and CDR2 YFSETQ. Trimming took 4 bases from V and 5 from J, leaving 16 bases between them. The CDR3 has 14 residues. Written as DNA, the CDR3 is TGCGCCAGCAGCCTCGGACAGCCCATGGACGAGCAGTACTTC. This codes for CASSLGQPMDEQYF.

The chain uses TRBV20-1 and TRBJ1-5; 8 bases align to TRBD1. J gave up 6 bases and V 5 bases, and 6 bases lay outside the gene matches. The CDR3 sequence is 13 residues long. From germline, CDR1 is DFQATT and CDR2 SNEGSKA (reference sequence). CDR3 coding DNA: TGCAGTGCTGTAAAGACAGGGGTTCAGCCCCAGCATTTT. Encoded protein: CSAVKTGVQPQHF.

The rearrangement links TRBV29-1 to TRBJ1-2; no firm D call. Germline V gene sequence: CDR1 SQVTM, CDR2 ANQGSEA. The CDR3 sequence is 10 residues long. Trimming removed 5 bases from V and 6 bases from J, with 7 bases in between. The DNA for the CDR3 is TGCAGCGTTTATGGAGATGGCTACACCTTC. It specifies CSVYGDGYTF.